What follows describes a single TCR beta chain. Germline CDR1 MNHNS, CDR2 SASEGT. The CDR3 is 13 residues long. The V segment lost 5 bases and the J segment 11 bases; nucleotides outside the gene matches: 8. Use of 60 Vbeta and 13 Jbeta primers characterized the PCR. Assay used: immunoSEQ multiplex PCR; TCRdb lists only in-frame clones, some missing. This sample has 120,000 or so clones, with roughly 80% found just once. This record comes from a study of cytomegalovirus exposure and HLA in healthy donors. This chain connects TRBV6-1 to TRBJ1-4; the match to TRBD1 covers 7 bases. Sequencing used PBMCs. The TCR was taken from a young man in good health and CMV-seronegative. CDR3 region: CASSSSTGAKLFF. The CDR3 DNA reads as TGTGCCAGCAGTTCATCAACAGGGGCCAAACTGTTTTTT.